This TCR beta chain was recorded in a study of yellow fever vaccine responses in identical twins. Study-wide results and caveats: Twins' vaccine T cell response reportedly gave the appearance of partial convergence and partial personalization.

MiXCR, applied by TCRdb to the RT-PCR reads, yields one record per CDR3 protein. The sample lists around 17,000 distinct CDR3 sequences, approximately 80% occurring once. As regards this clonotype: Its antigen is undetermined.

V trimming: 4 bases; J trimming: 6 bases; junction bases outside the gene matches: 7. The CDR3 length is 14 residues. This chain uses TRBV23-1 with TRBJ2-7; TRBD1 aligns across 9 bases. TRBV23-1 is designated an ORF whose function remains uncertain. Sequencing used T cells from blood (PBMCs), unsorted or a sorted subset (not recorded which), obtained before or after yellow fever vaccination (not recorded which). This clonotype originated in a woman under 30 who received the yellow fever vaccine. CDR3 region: CASSPLDRGPEQYF. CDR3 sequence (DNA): TGCGCCAGCAGTCCATTGGACAGGGGACCCGAGCAGTACTTC.